Reported below is one T cell receptor (beta chain). The CDR3 is 17 amino acids. V was clipped by 0 bases and J by 0 bases, with 13 bases between them. Germline V CDR1 and CDR2: SGDLS, YYNGEE. The data were obtained in a study of OX40 agonist ivuxolimab in advanced cancers. As for the study in general: The patients' treatment was ivuxolimab, an agonistic anti-OX40 (CD134) antibody. With a range of 23 to 79, age averaged approximately 55 years, and 65% to 90% were male.

Profiling relied on immunoSEQ multiplex PCR, and the TCRdb table lists in-frame clones only, not all of them. Found here are under 110,000 clones, around nine tenths of them singletons; the top ten hold around 0.48%. The chain links TRBV9 to TRBJ1-3, with D perhaps matching TRBD1 (6 bases). This material consisted of CD4+ or CD8+ T cells sorted from blood, taken in a trial of the OX40 agonist ivuxolimab. This TCR was sampled from an adult with an advanced solid tumor such as melanoma, head and neck, liver or kidney cancer. The CDR3 nucleotides are TGTGCCAGCAGCGTAGGCGGGGGCGCGGGCTCTGGAAACACCATATATTTT. This encodes CASSVGGGAGSGNTIYF. Full variable domain (missing parts from reference TRBV9 and TRBJ1-3): DSGVTQTPKHLITATGQRVTLRCSPRSGDLSVYWYQQSLDQGLQFLIQYYNGEERAKGNILERFSAQQFPDLHSELNLSSLELGDSALYFCASSVGGGAGSGNTIYFGEGSWLTVV.